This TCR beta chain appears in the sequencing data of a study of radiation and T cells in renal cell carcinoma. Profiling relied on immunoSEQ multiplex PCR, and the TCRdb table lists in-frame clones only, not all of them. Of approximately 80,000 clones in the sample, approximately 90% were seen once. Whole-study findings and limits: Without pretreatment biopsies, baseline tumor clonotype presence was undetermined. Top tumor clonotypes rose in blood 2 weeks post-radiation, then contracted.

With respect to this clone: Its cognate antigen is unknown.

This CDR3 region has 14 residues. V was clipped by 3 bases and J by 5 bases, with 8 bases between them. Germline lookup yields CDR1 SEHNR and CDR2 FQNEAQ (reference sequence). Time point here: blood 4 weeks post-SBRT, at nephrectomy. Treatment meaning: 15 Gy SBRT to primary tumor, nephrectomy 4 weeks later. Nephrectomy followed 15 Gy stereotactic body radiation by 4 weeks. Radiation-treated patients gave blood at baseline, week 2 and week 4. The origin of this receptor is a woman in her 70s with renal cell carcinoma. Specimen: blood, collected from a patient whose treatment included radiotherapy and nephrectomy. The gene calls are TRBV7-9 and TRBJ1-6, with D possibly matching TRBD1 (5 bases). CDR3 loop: CASSFGGDNSPLHF. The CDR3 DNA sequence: TGTGCCAGCAGCTTTGGGGGGGATAATTCACCCCTCCACTTT. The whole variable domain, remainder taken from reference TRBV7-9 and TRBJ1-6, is DTGVSQNPRHKITKRGQNVTFRCDPISEHNRLYWYRQTLGQGPEFLTYFQNEAQLEKSRLLSDRFSAERPKGSFSTLEIQRTEQGDSAMYLCASSFGGDNSPLHFGNGTRLTVT.